This T cell receptor beta chain was sequenced in a study of blood T cell repertoires in COVID-19. CDR1 MNHEY and CDR2 SMNVEV come from the germline V gene (reference sequence). This CDR3 has 18 amino acids. After removal of 2 bases from V and 3 bases from J, the junction contained 13 bases not matched to a gene. The protocol was immunoSEQ multiplex PCR, while the TCRdb copy is restricted to in-frame clones and leaves out a portion. The repertoire holds 200,000 to 250,000 clones, with around 82% as singletons. V usage is TRBV27 and J usage is TRBJ2-7, with 10 bases lining up with TRBD1. Specimen: PBMCs or T cells enriched from blood (not recorded which). The clonotype comes from a man aged 30 to 45 with acute COVID-19. The CDR3: CASSLPTFRDRGVYEQYF. In DNA form, the CDR3 reads TGTGCCAGCAGTTTACCCACCTTCCGGGACAGGGGAGTCTACGAGCAGTACTTC.